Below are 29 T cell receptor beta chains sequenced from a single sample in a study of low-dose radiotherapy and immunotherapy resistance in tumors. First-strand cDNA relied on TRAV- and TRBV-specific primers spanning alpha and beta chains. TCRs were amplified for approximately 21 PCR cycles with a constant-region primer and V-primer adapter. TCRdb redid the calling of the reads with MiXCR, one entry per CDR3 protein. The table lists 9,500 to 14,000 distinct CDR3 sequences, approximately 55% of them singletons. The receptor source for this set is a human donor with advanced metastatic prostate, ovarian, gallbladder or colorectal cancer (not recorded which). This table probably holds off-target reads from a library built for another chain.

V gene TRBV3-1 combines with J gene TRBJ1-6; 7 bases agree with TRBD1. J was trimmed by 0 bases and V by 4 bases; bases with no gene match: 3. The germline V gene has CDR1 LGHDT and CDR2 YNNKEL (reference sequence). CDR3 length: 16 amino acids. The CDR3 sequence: CASSLDRDSYNSPLHF. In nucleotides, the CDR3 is TGTGCCAGCAGCCTCGACAGGGACTCCTATAATTCACCCCTCCACTTT. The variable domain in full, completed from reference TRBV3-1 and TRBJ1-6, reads DTAVSQTPKYLVTQMGNDKSIKCEQNLGHDTMYWYKQDSKKFLKIMFSYNNKELIINETVPNRFSPKSPDKAHLNLHINSLELGDSAVYFCASSLDRDSYNSPLHFGNGTRLTVT.

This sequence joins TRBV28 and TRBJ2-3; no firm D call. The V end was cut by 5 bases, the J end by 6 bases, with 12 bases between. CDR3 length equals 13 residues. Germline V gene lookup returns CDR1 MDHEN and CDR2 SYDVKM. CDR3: CASSPFFGDTQYF. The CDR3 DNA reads TGTGCCAGCAGTCCTTTTTTCGGGGATACGCAGTATTTT.

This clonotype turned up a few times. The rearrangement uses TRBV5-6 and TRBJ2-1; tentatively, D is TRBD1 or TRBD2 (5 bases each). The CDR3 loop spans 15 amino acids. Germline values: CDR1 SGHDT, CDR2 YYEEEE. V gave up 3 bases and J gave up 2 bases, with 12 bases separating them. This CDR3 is CASSSPGTPYNEQFF. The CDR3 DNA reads TGTGCCAGCAGCTCACCCGGGACCCCCTACAATGAGCAGTTCTTC.

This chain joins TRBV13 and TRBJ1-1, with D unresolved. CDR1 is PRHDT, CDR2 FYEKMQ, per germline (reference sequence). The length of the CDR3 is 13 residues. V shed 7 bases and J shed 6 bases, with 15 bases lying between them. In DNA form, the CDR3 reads TGTGCCAGCAAAAACGATTATAGCGCTGAAGCTTTCTTT. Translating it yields CASKNDYSAEAFF.

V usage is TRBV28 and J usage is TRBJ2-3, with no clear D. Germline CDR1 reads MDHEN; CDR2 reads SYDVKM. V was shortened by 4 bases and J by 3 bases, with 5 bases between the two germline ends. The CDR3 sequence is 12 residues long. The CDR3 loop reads CASSSFTDTQYF. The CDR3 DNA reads TGTGCCAGCAGTTCGTTTACAGATACGCAGTATTTT. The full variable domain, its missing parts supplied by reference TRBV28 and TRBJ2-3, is DVKVTQSSRYLVKRTGEKVFLECVQDMDHENMFWYRQDPGLGLRLIYFSYDVKMKEKGDIPEGYSVSREKKERFSLILESASTNQTSMYLCASSSFTDTQYFGPGTRLTVL.

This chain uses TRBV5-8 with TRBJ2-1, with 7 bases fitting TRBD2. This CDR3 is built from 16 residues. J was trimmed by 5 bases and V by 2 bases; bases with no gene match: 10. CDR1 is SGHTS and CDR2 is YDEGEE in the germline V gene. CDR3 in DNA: TGTGCCAGCAGCTTAGGCGCCGGCGGGGGAAACAATGAGCAGTTCTTC. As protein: CASSLGAGGGNNEQFF.

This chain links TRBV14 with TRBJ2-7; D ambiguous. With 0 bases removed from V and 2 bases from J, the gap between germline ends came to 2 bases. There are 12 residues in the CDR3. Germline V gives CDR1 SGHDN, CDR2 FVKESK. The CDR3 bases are TGTGCCAGCAGCCAAGATCCCTACGAGCAGTACTTC. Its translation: CASSQDPYEQYF.

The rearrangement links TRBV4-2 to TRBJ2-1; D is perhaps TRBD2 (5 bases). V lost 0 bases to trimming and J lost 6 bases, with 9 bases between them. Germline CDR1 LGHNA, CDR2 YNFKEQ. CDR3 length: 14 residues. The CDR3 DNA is TGTGCCAGCAGCCAAGAAGTCAGCGGCAATGAGCAGTTCTTC. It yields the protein CASSQEVSGNEQFF.

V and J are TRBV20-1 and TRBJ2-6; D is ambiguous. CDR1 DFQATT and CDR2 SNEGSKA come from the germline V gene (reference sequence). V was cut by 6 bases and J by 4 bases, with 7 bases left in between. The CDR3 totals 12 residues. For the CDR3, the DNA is TGCAGTGCCCACTCCGGGGCCAACGTCCTGACTTTC. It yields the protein CSAHSGANVLTF.

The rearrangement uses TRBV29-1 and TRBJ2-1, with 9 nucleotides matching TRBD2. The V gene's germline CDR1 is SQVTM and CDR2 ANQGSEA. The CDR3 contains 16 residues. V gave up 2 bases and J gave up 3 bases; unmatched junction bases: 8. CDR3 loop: CSVERLRLADYNEQFF. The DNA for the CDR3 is TGCAGCGTTGAAAGACTACGACTAGCGGACTACAATGAGCAGTTCTTC.

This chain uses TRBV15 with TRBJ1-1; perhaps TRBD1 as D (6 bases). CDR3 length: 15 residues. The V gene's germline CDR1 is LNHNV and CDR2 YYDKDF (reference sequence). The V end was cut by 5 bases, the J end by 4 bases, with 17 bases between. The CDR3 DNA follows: TGTGCCACCAGCGCCCGGACAGTGTCGGGCACTGAAGCTTTCTTT. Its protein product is CATSARTVSGTEAFF. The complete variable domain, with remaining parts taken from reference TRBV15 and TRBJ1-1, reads DAMVIQNPRYQVTQFGKPVTLSCSQTLNHNVMYWYQQKSSQAPKLLFHYYDKDFNNEADTPDNFQSRRPNTSFCFLDIRSPGLGDTAMYLCATSARTVSGTEAFFGQGTRLTVV.

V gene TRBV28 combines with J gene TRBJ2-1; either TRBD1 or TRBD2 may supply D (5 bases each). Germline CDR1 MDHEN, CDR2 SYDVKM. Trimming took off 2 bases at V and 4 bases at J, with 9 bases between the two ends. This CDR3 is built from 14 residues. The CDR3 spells CASSLGTTYNEQFF. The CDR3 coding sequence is TGTGCCAGCAGTTTAGGGACGACATACAATGAGCAGTTCTTC.

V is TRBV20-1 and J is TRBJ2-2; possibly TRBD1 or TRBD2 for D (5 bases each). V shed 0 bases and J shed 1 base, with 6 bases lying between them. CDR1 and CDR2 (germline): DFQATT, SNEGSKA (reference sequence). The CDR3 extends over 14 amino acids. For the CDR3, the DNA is TGCAGTGCTAGAGAGGGGGTGAACACCGGGGAGCTGTTTTTT. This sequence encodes CSAREGVNTGELFF.

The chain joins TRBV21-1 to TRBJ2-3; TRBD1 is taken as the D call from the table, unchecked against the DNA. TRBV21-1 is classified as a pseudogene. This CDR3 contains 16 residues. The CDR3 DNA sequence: TGTGCCAGCAGCACTCGCCGGGACAGGGTCCCAGATACGCAGTATTTT. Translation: CASSTRRDRVPDTQYF.

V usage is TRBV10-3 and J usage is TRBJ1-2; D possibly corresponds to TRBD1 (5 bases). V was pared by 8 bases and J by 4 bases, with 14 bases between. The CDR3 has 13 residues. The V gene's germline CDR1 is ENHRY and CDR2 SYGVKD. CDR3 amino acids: CAIYVRDGYGYTF. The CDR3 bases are TGTGCCATCTACGTCCGGGACGGCTATGGCTACACCTTC.

CDR3 nucleotides: TGCGCCAGCAGCCCCACAGGGGGGAATGAGCAGTTCTTC. Amino acids: CASSPTGGNEQFF. V usage is TRBV5-1 and J usage is TRBJ2-1; TRBD1 matches at 8 bases. The trim removed 4 bases at V and 7 bases at J, leaving 4 bases unmatched. The CDR3 is 13 residues long. The V gene's germline CDR1 is SGHRS and CDR2 YFSETQ.

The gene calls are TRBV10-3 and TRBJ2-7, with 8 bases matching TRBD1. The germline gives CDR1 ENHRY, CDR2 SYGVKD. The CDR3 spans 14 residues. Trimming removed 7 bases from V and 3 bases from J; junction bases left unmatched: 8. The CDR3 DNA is TGTGCCATCACCCCCGGGACAGGAGACTACGAGCAGTACTTC. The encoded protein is CAITPGTGDYEQYF.

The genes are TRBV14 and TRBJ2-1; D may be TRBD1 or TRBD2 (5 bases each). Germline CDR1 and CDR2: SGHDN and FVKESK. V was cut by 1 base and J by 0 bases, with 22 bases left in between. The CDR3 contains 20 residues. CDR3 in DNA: TGTGCCAGCAGCCAAGGTCGTATCGGGGTAGAGGGGAGCTCCTACAATGAGCAGTTCTTC. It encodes CASSQGRIGVEGSSYNEQFF.

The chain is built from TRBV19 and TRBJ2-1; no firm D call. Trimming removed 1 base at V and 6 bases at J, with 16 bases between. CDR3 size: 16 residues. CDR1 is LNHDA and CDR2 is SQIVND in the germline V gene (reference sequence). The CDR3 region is CASSIGLRLILNEQFF. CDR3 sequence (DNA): TGTGCCAGTAGTATAGGGCTCCGGCTTATACTCAATGAGCAGTTCTTC. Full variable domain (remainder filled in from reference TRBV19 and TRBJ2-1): DGGITQSPKYLFRKEGQNVTLSCEQNLNHDAMYWYRQDPGQGLRLIYYSQIVNDFQKGDIAEGYSVSREKKESFPLTVTSAQKNPTAFYLCASSIGLRLILNEQFFGPGTRLTVL.

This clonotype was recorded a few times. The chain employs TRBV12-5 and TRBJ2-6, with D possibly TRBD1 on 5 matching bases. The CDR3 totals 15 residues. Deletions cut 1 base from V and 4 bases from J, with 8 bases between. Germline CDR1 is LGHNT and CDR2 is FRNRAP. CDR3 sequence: CASGLDPGGANVLTF. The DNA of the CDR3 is TGTGCTAGTGGTTTGGATCCAGGGGGGGCCAACGTCCTGACTTTC.

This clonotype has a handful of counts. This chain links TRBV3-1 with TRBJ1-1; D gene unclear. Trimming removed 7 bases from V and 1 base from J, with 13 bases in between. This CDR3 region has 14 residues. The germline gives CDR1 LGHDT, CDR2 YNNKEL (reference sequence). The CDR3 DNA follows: TGTGCCAGCACGCAACGCGAGGGGAACACTGAAGCTTTCTTT. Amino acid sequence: CASTQREGNTEAFF.

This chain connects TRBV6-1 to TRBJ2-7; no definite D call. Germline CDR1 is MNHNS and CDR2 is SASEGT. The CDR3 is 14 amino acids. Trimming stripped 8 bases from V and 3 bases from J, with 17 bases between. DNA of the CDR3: TGTGCCAGCGGGGTCGCGGAAGGGCTCTACGAGCAGTACTTC. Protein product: CASGVAEGLYEQYF.

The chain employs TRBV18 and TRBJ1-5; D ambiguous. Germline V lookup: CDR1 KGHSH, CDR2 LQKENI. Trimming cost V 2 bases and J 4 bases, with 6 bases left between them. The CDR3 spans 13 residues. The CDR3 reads CASSPDTNQPQHF. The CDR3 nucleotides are TGTGCCAGCTCACCAGACACGAATCAGCCCCAGCATTTT.

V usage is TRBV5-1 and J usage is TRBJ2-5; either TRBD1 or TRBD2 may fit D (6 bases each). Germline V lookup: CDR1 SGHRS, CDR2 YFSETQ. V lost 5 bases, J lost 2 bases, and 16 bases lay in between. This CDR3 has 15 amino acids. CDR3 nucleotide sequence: TGCGCCAGCAGGTGGGGGCGGGACAAACAAGAGACCCAGTACTTC. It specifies CASRWGRDKQETQYF. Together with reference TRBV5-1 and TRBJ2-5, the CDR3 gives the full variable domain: KAGVTQTPRYLIKTRGQQVTLSCSPISGHRSVSWYQQTPGQGLQFLFEYFSETQRNKGNFPGRFSGRQFSNSRSEMNVSTLELGDSALYLCASRWGRDKQETQYFGPGTRLLVL.

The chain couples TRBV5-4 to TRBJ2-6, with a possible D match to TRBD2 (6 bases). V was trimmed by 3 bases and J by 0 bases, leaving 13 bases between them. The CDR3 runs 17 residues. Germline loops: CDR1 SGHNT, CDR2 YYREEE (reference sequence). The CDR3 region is CASSSGGMGSGANVLTF. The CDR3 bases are TGTGCCAGCAGCTCCGGAGGGATGGGCTCTGGGGCCAACGTCCTGACTTTC.

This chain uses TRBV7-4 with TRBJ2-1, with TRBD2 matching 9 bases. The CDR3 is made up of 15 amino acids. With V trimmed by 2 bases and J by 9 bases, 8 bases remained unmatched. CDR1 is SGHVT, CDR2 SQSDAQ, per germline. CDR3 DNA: TGTGCCAGCAGCTTACAGGCGGGGGGGCCTGGTGAGCAGTTCTTC. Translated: CASSLQAGGPGEQFF.

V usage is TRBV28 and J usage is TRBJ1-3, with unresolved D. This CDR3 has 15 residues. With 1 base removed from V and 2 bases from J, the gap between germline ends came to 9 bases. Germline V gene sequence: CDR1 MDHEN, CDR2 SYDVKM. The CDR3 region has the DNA TGTGCCAGCAGTTTATTGCCCTCGCCTGGAAACACCATATATTTT. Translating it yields CASSLLPSPGNTIYF.

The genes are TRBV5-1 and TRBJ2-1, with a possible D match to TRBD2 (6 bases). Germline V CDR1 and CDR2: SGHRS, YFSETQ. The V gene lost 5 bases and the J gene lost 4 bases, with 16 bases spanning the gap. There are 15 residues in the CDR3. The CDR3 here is CASRDGSTGYNEQFF. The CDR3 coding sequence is TGCGCCAGCAGAGACGGGAGTACAGGATACAATGAGCAGTTCTTC.

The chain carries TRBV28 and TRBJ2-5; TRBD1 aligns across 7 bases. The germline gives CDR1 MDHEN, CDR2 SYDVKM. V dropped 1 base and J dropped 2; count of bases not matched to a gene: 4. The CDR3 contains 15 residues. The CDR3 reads CASSLFETGQETQYF. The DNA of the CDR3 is TGTGCCAGCAGTTTATTCGAGACAGGGCAAGAGACCCAGTACTTC. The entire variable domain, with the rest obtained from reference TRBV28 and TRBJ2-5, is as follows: DVKVTQSSRYLVKRTGEKVFLECVQDMDHENMFWYRQDPGLGLRLIYFSYDVKMKEKGDIPEGYSVSREKKERFSLILESASTNQTSMYLCASSLFETGQETQYFGPGTRLLVL.